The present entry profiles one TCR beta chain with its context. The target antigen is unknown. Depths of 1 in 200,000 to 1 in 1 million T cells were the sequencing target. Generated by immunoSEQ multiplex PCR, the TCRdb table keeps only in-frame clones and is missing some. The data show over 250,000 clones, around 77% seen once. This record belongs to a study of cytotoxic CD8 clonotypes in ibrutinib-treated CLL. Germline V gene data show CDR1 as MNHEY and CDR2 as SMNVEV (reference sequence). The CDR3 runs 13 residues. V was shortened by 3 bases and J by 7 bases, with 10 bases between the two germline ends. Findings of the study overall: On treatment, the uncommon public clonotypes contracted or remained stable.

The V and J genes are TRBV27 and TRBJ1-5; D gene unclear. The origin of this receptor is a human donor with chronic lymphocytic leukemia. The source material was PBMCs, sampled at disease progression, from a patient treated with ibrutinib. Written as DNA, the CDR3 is TGTGCCAGCAGTTTGAACGGGTGGCAGCCCCAGCATTTT. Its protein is CASSLNGWQPQHF.